These 12 T cell receptor beta chains were all obtained from the same sample, sequenced in a study of T cell responses to AZD1222 COVID-19 vaccine. Profiling relied on immunoSEQ multiplex PCR, and the TCRdb table lists in-frame clones only, not all of them. In the table there are 130,000 or so clones, more than 70% of which are singletons. Sequencing was performed on peripheral blood, taken on day 0 of AZD1222 vaccination. The source is an adult in good health.

The genes are TRBV7-9 and TRBJ2-3, with 8 bases identical to TRBD2. The V gene end was trimmed by 7 bases and the J gene end by 0 bases; junction bases not matched to a gene: 12. Germline CDR1 reads SEHNR; CDR2 reads FQNEAQ (reference sequence). The CDR3 runs 17 residues. The CDR3 DNA reads as TGTGCCAGCAACTTTAGGCGGGGGGAATTTAGCACAGATACGCAGTATTTT. The encoded protein is CASNFRRGEFSTDTQYF.

This sequence joins TRBV7-2 and TRBJ2-1; TRBD2 aligns across 10 bases. The germline CDR1 and CDR2 sequences are SGHTA and FQGNSA. CDR3 length equals 15 residues. After removal of 5 bases from V and 0 bases from J, the junction contained 1 base not matched to a gene. CDR3 bases: TGTGCCAGCAGCCCTAGCGGGAGCTCCTACAATGAGCAGTTCTTC. Its translation: CASSPSGSSYNEQFF.

V is TRBV7-2 and J is TRBJ2-5; D gene uncertain. V dropped 4 bases and J dropped 4 bases, with 22 bases sitting between them. The CDR3 is made up of 17 amino acids. Germline CDR1 SGHTA, CDR2 FQGNSA. Written as DNA, the CDR3 is TGTGCCAGCAGCTCTACATACCGCGGTTCTACGGGAGAGACCCAGTACTTC. It is translated as CASSSTYRGSTGETQYF. The variable domain in full, completed from reference TRBV7-2 and TRBJ2-5, reads GAGVSQSPSNKVTEKGKDVELRCDPISGHTALYWYRQSLGQGLEFLIYFQGNSAPDKSGLPSDRFSAERTGGSVSTLTIQRTQQEDSAVYLCASSSTYRGSTGETQYFGPGTRLLVL.

The chain links TRBV9 to TRBJ1-4; TRBD1 might be the D (6 bases). Trimming pared 0 bases from V and 8 bases from J, leaving 14 bases between. The CDR3 consists of 15 residues. Looked up from germline, CDR1 is SGDLS and CDR2 is YYNGEE. The CDR3 nucleotides are TGTGCCAGCAGCGTAGGCGGGACATTCATAGAAAAACTGTTTTTT. Amino acid sequence: CASSVGGTFIEKLFF.

This chain links TRBV19 with TRBJ2-1, with D hard to call. Trimming took 1 base from V and 4 from J, leaving 11 bases between them. Germline V gene lookup returns CDR1 LNHDA and CDR2 SQIVND (reference sequence). The length of the CDR3 is 15 residues. The CDR3 region has the DNA TGTGCCAGTAGTATAGTTAACTCCCGTTACAATGAGCAGTTCTTC. Protein sequence: CASSIVNSRYNEQFF.

The sample holds one count of this clone. The rearrangement joins TRBV4-1 to TRBJ2-5; D may be TRBD1 (5 bases). Germline-derived CDR1 and CDR2 are MGHRA and YSYEKL. V lost 4 bases to trimming and J lost 4 bases, with 13 bases between them. The CDR3 covers 14 residues. In DNA, the CDR3 is TGCGCCAGCAGCCCGACAGTGACACTAGAGACCCAGTACTTC. Its translation: CASSPTVTLETQYF.

This clone was seen many times. This chain connects TRBV6-2 or TRBV6-3 to TRBJ2-3, with D possibly called TRBD1 or TRBD2 (6 bases each). The CDR3 covers 16 residues. Germline loops: CDR1 MNHEY, CDR2 SVGEGT. V dropped 0 bases and J dropped 3 bases, with 13 bases sitting between them. The DNA of the CDR3 is TGTGCCAGCAGTTACTCGGCCGGGGGCGGGACAGATACGCAGTATTTT. The encoded protein is CASSYSAGGGTDTQYF.

The rearrangement joins TRBV7-3 to TRBJ2-1; 8 bases fit TRBD1. Germline lookup yields CDR1 SGHTA and CDR2 FQGTGA. The junction had 9 bases not matched to a gene; V was cut back by 2 bases and J by 6 bases. This CDR3 spans 16 amino acids. As DNA, the CDR3 is TGTGCCAGCAGCTTATTTGGACAGGGAATATCCAATGAGCAGTTCTTC. This sequence encodes CASSLFGQGISNEQFF.

This chain uses TRBV19 with TRBJ1-2, with TRBD1 identical over 9 bases. Germline V CDR1 and CDR2: LNHDA, SQIVND (reference sequence). The length of the CDR3 is 16 residues. V shed 5 bases and J 4 bases; nucleotides not matched to a gene: 11. CDR3 loop: CASSPGTGRDSYGYTF. The CDR3 DNA sequence: TGTGCCAGTAGTCCCGGGACAGGGAGAGATAGCTATGGCTACACCTTC.

This chain connects TRBV11-3 to TRBJ2-5; no clear D. The CDR3 extends over 12 amino acids. Trimming cost V 2 bases and J 6 bases, with 7 bases left between them. Germline CDR1 SGHNT, CDR2 YENEEA. The CDR3 protein is CASSLSGQTQYF. In nucleotides, the CDR3 is TGTGCCAGCAGCTTATCCGGTCAGACCCAGTACTTC. The full variable domain, rest sourced from reference TRBV11-3 and TRBJ2-5, is EAGVVQSPRYKIIEKKQPVAFWCNPISGHNTLYWYLQNLGQGPELLIRYENEEAVDDSQLPKDRFSAERLKGVDSTLKIQPAELGDSAVYLCASSLSGQTQYFGPGTRLLVL.

V gene TRBV13 combines with J gene TRBJ2-1; TRBD2 aligns across 15 bases. Germline V gives CDR1 PRHDT, CDR2 FYEKMQ (reference sequence). The CDR3 length is 16 residues. V was pared by 3 bases and J by 7 bases, with 4 bases of the junction left unmatched. The CDR3 region has the DNA TGTGCCAGCAGCTTGCCCGGACTAGCGGGGGGGAATGAGCAGTTCTTC. Amino acid sequence: CASSLPGLAGGNEQFF.

This clone was seen a handful of times. V and J are TRBV30 and TRBJ1-6; D uncertain. This CDR3 is built from 13 residues. Germline values: CDR1 GTSNPN, CDR2 SVGIG (reference sequence). V gave up 2 bases and J gave up 9 bases, with 11 bases separating them. The CDR3 loop reads CAWSPGRSSPLHF. The CDR3 coding sequence is TGTGCCTGGAGTCCTGGGAGGAGTTCACCCCTCCACTTT.